A single sample is the source of the 32 T cell receptor beta chains below, sequenced in a study of regulatory T cells in long-lasting Graves disease. Indicated time point: newly diagnosed GD, antithyroid drugs for less than 3 months. RNA isolated from PBMCs was used to make the TCR library. Construction of TCR beta libraries relied on iRepertoire HTBI primers and on Arm-PCR targeting CDR3 regions. TCRdb fed the multiplex PCR reads into MiXCR, producing one record per CDR3 protein. The table has 240,000 or so distinct CDR3 sequences, 20% seen once. Sequenced material: peripheral blood mononuclear cells (PBMCs), taken at new diagnosis, from a patient treated with antithyroid drugs. Source of these receptors: a female donor with Graves disease.

The genes are TRBV7-2 and TRBJ1-5; no firm D call. Looked up from germline, CDR1 is SGHTA and CDR2 is FQGNSA. V lost 0 bases and J 4 bases, leaving 10 bases between the germline ends. The CDR3 runs to 15 residues. The CDR3 spells CASSLASTPNQPQHF. For the CDR3, the DNA is TGTGCCAGCAGCTTAGCTTCGACCCCAAATCAGCCCCAGCATTTT.

This clonotype came up once. V is TRBV5-1 and J is TRBJ2-3, with 16 positions matching TRBD2. With 8 bases clipped from V and 1 base from J, the junction kept 10 bases outside the gene matches. Germline V CDR1 and CDR2: SGHRS, YFSETQ. There are 18 residues in the CDR3. CDR3 DNA: TGCGCCAGTAAGACCGGGACTAGCGGGGGGGCCGGCACAGATACGCAGTATTTT. Residues: CASKTGTSGGAGTDTQYF.

The chain joins TRBV19 to TRBJ2-1; TRBD1 matches 8 bases. The CDR3 has 15 residues. The germline V gene has CDR1 LNHDA and CDR2 SQIVND (reference sequence). V lost 0 bases and J lost 7; bases outside the gene matches: 5. The CDR3 loop is CASSIDLQGANEQFF. Here the CDR3 DNA reads TGTGCCAGTAGTATAGATCTCCAGGGGGCAAATGAGCAGTTCTTC.

This clonotype was counted at least ten times. The V gene is TRBV20-1, the J gene TRBJ1-4; D is uncertain. V was cut by 5 bases and J by 7 bases, with 14 bases left in between. Germline CDR1 reads DFQATT; CDR2 reads SNEGSKA (reference sequence). This CDR3 is 13 amino acids long. The CDR3 loop reads CSAEAPRGEKLFF. CDR3 nucleotide sequence: TGCAGTGCTGAGGCCCCACGGGGTGAAAAACTGTTTTTT.

This clonotype was counted ten times or more. This chain uses TRBV29-1 with TRBJ2-2, with TRBD1 matching 11 bases. With V trimmed by 4 bases and J by 2 bases, 3 bases remained unmatched. Germline V lookup: CDR1 SQVTM, CDR2 ANQGSEA. CDR3 length equals 15 residues. Here the CDR3 reads CSVGDRGINTGELFF. The CDR3 DNA is TGCAGCGTTGGGGACAGGGGGATAAACACCGGGGAGCTGTTTTTT.

The table lists this clonotype with many counts. This chain uses TRBV28 with TRBJ1-4; no firm D call. This CDR3 spans 12 amino acids. V was pared by 9 bases and J by 6 bases, with 11 bases between. CDR1 MDHEN and CDR2 SYDVKM come from the germline V gene. DNA for the CDR3: TGTGCCAGTACCCTCGGCGATGAAAAACTGTTTTTT. Its protein is CASTLGDEKLFF.

This clonotype was picked up many times. This rearrangement joins TRBV12-3 or TRBV12-4 to TRBJ2-7; 10 nucleotides agree with TRBD2. The ends lost 7 bases at V and 2 bases at J; junction bases unmatched: 14. The CDR3 sequence is 17 residues long. CDR3 loop: CASTNPSGGEGAYEQYF. In DNA form, the CDR3 reads TGTGCCAGCACCAACCCGAGCGGGGGGGAAGGGGCCTACGAGCAGTACTTC.

The CDR3 loop is CAWSARTGPYGYTF. The CDR3 nucleotides read TGTGCCTGGAGTGCCCGGACAGGCCCCTATGGCTACACCTTC. This sequence joins TRBV30 and TRBJ1-2; 7 bases fit TRBD1. CDR1 and CDR2 (germline): GTSNPN, SVGIG (reference sequence). The CDR3 has 14 amino acids. Trimming took 1 base from V and 4 from J; bases not matched to a gene: 6.

The rearrangement joins TRBV12-5 to TRBJ2-1; 8 positions match TRBD2. The length of the CDR3 is 15 residues. The junction had 10 bases not matched to a gene; V was cut back by 10 bases and J by 2 bases. In germline, CDR1 is LGHNT, CDR2 FRNRAP. The CDR3 loop reads CATHTGGTTYNEQFF. The CDR3 bases are TGTGCTACCCACACGGGGGGGACTACCTACAATGAGCAGTTCTTC.

This clonotype was observed at least ten times. The chain employs TRBV9 and TRBJ2-3; either TRBD1 or TRBD2 may supply D (7 bases each). Germline V gives CDR1 SGDLS, CDR2 YYNGEE. The CDR3 totals 15 residues. V shed 4 bases and J shed 6 bases, with 18 bases lying between them. The CDR3: CASSLRGEGADTQYF. DNA for the CDR3: TGTGCCAGCAGCCTCCGGGGGGAGGGGGCGGATACGCAGTATTTT.

This clonotype occurred a few times. The chain has TRBV12-3 or TRBV12-4 and TRBJ2-4; D assignment may be TRBD1 or TRBD2 (5 bases each). Trimming shortened V by 5 bases and J by 0 bases, and 11 bases separated the two germline ends. The CDR3 consists of 15 residues. The CDR3 bases are TGTGCCAGCAGTGTGTCTGGGACAGCCAAAAACATTCAGTACTTC. As protein: CASSVSGTAKNIQYF.

This clonotype was observed many times. V usage is TRBV20-1 and J usage is TRBJ2-1; 8 positions match TRBD2. This CDR3 comprises 14 residues. CDR1 is DFQATT and CDR2 is SNEGSKA in the germline V gene (reference sequence). The V and J ends lost 3 bases and 4 bases, in that order; junction bases with no gene match: 5. CDR3 nucleotide sequence: TGCAGTGCTAGGGGGACTAGACAGTACAATGAGCAGTTCTTC. Its translation: CSARGTRQYNEQFF.

This clonotype was seen many times. V usage is TRBV20-1 and J usage is TRBJ2-1; 12 bases align to TRBD2. The V and J ends lost 5 bases and 7 bases, in that order; junction bases with no gene match: 6. The length of the CDR3 is 14 residues. The germline gives CDR1 DFQATT, CDR2 SNEGSKA (reference sequence). The CDR3 DNA sequence: TGCAGTGCTCCGGGACTAGCGGGTTCAAATGAGCAGTTCTTC. It yields the protein CSAPGLAGSNEQFF.

This clonotype has ten or more counts. V and J are TRBV3-1 and TRBJ2-5; the match to TRBD1 covers 7 bases. The CDR3 runs 15 residues. Germline CDR1 reads LGHDT; CDR2 reads YNNKEL (reference sequence). Trimming cost V 6 bases and J 4 bases; bases outside gene matches: 11. CDR3 sequence reads: CASRDRRFSGETQYF. DNA of the CDR3: TGTGCCAGCAGGGACAGGAGATTCTCAGGAGAGACCCAGTACTTC.

In this sample, this clonotype turned up many times. The chain employs TRBV3-1 and TRBJ2-7; weak D call: TRBD2 (7 bases). The CDR3 loop spans 15 amino acids. Germline V gene sequence: CDR1 LGHDT, CDR2 YNNKEL (reference sequence). The V gene lost 4 bases and the J gene lost 2 bases, with 15 bases spanning the gap. The CDR3 here is CASSPMGGGAYEQYF. The CDR3 nucleotides are TGTGCCAGCAGCCCCATGGGAGGGGGGGCCTACGAGCAGTACTTC.

This clonotype was recorded a few times. CDR3 region: CSASQGTSGGLGYTF. The CDR3 DNA reads as TGCAGTGCTAGTCAAGGCACCTCGGGGGGTTTAGGCTACACCTTC. The chain employs TRBV20-1 and TRBJ1-2; D is possibly TRBD1 (5 bases). Trimming removed 3 bases from V and 8 bases from J, with 22 bases in between. This CDR3 has 15 residues. Per the germline V gene, CDR1 is DFQATT and CDR2 is SNEGSKA (reference sequence).

This clonotype occurred a few times. The rearrangement uses TRBV11-2 and TRBJ1-3; 9 bases agree with TRBD1. CDR1 and CDR2 (germline): SGHAT, FQNNGV. V lost 4 bases, J lost 2 bases, and 9 bases stayed unmatched. This CDR3 has 17 residues. CDR3 bases: TGTGCCAGCAGCTCTATCCCTGGGACAGGGACTGGAAACACCATATATTTT. This gives the protein CASSSIPGTGTGNTIYF. Full variable domain (remainder filled in from reference TRBV11-2 and TRBJ1-3): EAGVAQSPRYKIIEKRQSVAFWCNPISGHATLYWYQQILGQGPKLLIQFQNNGVVDDSQLPKDRFSAERLKGVDSTLKIQPAKLEDSAVYLCASSSIPGTGTGNTIYFGEGSWLTVV.

This clonotype was found many times. The chain combines TRBV28 with TRBJ2-5, with D perhaps TRBD2 (5 bases). Germline loops: CDR1 MDHEN, CDR2 SYDVKM. This CDR3 is 13 amino acids long. V lost 3 bases, J lost 5 bases, and 10 bases lay in between. CDR3 loop: CASSFLARETQYF. The CDR3 DNA follows: TGTGCCAGCAGTTTTTTAGCGAGGGAGACCCAGTACTTC.

This clonotype was found many times. The rearrangement joins TRBV19 to TRBJ1-5; 10 nucleotides align to TRBD1. The V gene's germline CDR1 is LNHDA and CDR2 SQIVND (reference sequence). V lost 8 bases, J lost 0 bases, and 10 bases stayed unmatched. CDR3 length: 17 residues. CDR3 in amino acids: CASSRDRGGYSNQPQHF. DNA for the CDR3: TGTGCCAGTTCCCGGGACAGGGGAGGGTATAGCAATCAGCCCCAGCATTTT. The whole variable domain, remainder taken from reference TRBV19 and TRBJ1-5, is DGGITQSPKYLFRKEGQNVTLSCEQNLNHDAMYWYRQDPGQGLRLIYYSQIVNDFQKGDIAEGYSVSREKKESFPLTVTSAQKNPTAFYLCASSRDRGGYSNQPQHFGDGTRLSIL.

In its sample, this clonotype was seen many times. J is TRBJ1-4 and V is TRBV6-2 or TRBV6-3, with TRBD1 matching over 8 bases. The V gene end was trimmed by 3 bases and the J gene end by 11 bases; junction bases not matched to a gene: 5. The CDR3 is 13 amino acids. CDR1 is MNHEY, CDR2 SVGEGT, per germline. As DNA, the CDR3 is TGTGCCAGCAGTTATAAGGACAGGGAGAAACTGTTTTTT. This gives the protein CASSYKDREKLFF.

Many counts were recorded for this clonotype. The chain links TRBV14 to TRBJ2-1; weak D call: TRBD2 (7 bases). CDR3 length equals 15 residues. In germline, CDR1 is SGHDN, CDR2 FVKESK. The V gene lost 5 bases and the J gene lost 10 bases, with 21 bases spanning the gap. Here the CDR3 reads CASSTQGWASGEQFF. In DNA, the CDR3 is TGTGCCAGCAGCACACAGGGTTGGGCTAGCGGAGAGCAGTTCTTC.

Ten or more counts support this clonotype. The genes are TRBV19 and TRBJ2-1, with D perhaps matching TRBD2 (7 bases). CDR1 is LNHDA and CDR2 is SQIVND in the germline V gene (reference sequence). The CDR3 is made up of 13 amino acids. Between the trimmed V and J ends, which lost 4 bases and 8 bases, there was a span of 12 bases. The CDR3 bases are TGTGCCAGTAGTACATACGGGGGGCATGAGCAGTTCTTC. Protein sequence: CASSTYGGHEQFF.

About this clonotype itself: A much larger clonotype is one base distant, so this may be a read error. No conserved phenylalanine or tryptophan ends this CDR3, so it is likely a read error. The chain recombines TRBV20-1 with TRBJ2-7; a possible D gene is TRBD1 (5 bases). The germline gives CDR1 DFQATT, CDR2 SNEGSKA (reference sequence). The CDR3 consists of 15 residues. Trimming left V 0 bases short and J 5 bases short, with 17 bases between. The CDR3 region is CSARDTRRGLDEQYY. CDR3 coding DNA: TGCAGTGCTAGAGATACGAGAAGGGGTCTGGACGAGCAGTACTAC.

This clonotype was recorded many times. The CDR3 sequence: CASTGGYEQFF. CDR3 nucleotides: TGTGCCAGCACAGGGGGTTACGAGCAGTTCTTC. The chain joins TRBV12-3 or TRBV12-4 to TRBJ2-1; 7 bases are a match to TRBD1. V shed 7 bases and J 10 bases; nucleotides not matched to a gene: 4. The CDR3 consists of 11 residues.

With regard to this clonotype: Since the CDR3 does not end with the conserved phenylalanine or tryptophan, this likely comes from a read error. The chain has TRBV20-1 and TRBJ1-1; D is uncertain. The germline V and J ends were trimmed by 3 bases and 6 bases, with 8 bases remaining between them. CDR1 DFQATT and CDR2 SNEGSKA come from the germline V gene (reference sequence). The CDR3 is made up of 11 amino acids. CDR3 nucleotide sequence: TGCAGTGCTAGGGATACAGCTGAAGCTTTCCTT. It translates to CSARDTAEAFL.

V usage is TRBV7-3 and J usage is TRBJ2-1; D not resolved. The ends were cut back, 2 bases at V and 0 bases at J, with 8 bases in the middle. The germline CDR1 and CDR2 sequences are SGHTA and FQGTGA. There are 15 residues in the CDR3. Here the CDR3 DNA reads TGTGCCAGCAGCTTAGACAAGAGCTCCTACAATGAGCAGTTCTTC. It is translated as CASSLDKSSYNEQFF.

This clonotype occurred many times. The rearrangement uses TRBV7-2 and TRBJ2-7; TRBD2 matches 8 bases. The CDR3 loop spans 15 amino acids. From germline, CDR1 is SGHTA and CDR2 FQGNSA. J gave up 3 bases and V 1 base, and 5 bases lay outside the gene matches. The CDR3 loop reads CASSLGSGGFYEQYF. CDR3 coding DNA: TGTGCCAGCAGCTTAGGAAGCGGGGGCTTCTACGAGCAGTACTTC.

This clonotype has a count of ten or more. The chain is built from TRBV5-1 and TRBJ2-5, with 7 positions matching TRBD2. There are 14 residues in the CDR3. Germline CDR1 is SGHRS and CDR2 is YFSETQ. J lost 5 bases, V lost 0 bases, and 4 bases had no gene match. The CDR3 here is CASSLDLGGETQYF. The CDR3 DNA is TGCGCCAGCAGCTTGGACTTGGGAGGGGAGACCCAGTACTTC.

The gene calls are TRBV27 and TRBJ2-5, with 8 bases fitting TRBD1. V lost 7 bases, J lost 5 bases, and 6 bases stayed unmatched. The length of the CDR3 is 13 residues. Germline V gene sequence: CDR1 MNHEY, CDR2 SMNVEV (reference sequence). The chain's CDR3 is CASKGQGRETQYF. In DNA form, the CDR3 reads TGTGCCAGCAAAGGACAGGGACGGGAGACCCAGTACTTC.

This clonotype came up a few times. The V gene is TRBV7-9, the J gene TRBJ2-5; weak D call: TRBD1 (6 bases). Germline lookup yields CDR1 SEHNR and CDR2 FQNEAQ (reference sequence). The ends were cut back, 3 bases at V and 7 bases at J, with 12 bases in the middle. The CDR3 runs 13 residues. The CDR3 DNA sequence: TGTGCCAGCAGCTTGGACAGCTCGGGGACCCAGTACTTC. It translates to CASSLDSSGTQYF.

Ten or more counts support this clonotype. J is TRBJ1-2 and V is TRBV12-3 or TRBV12-4, with 7 bases aligning to TRBD1. Unmatched junction bases numbered 5, after V lost 1 base and J lost 6 bases. This CDR3 region has 14 residues. The CDR3 DNA reads TGTGCCAGCAGTTTAGGGGACAGTCTACATGGCTACACCTTC. Its protein product is CASSLGDSLHGYTF.

Ten or more counts support this clonotype. V gene TRBV20-1 combines with J gene TRBJ1-1; maybe TRBD1 (5 bases). Germline CDR1 DFQATT, CDR2 SNEGSKA (reference sequence). The CDR3 sequence is 13 residues long. Trimming pared 1 base from V and 5 bases from J, leaving 11 bases between. The DNA of the CDR3 is TGCAGTGCTAGAGGGGGCCTGAGGACTGAAGCTTTCTTT. This gives the protein CSARGGLRTEAFF.